Each of the 4 T cell receptor beta chains below was sequenced from the same sample in a study of blood T cell repertoires in COVID-19 (dated by TCRdb to about 2020). The library came from the immunoSEQ multiplex PCR assay. TCRdb re-hosts the immuneACCESS table, in-frame sequences only. Its copies lack some clones; in the studies checked, an unresolved V gene accounts for under half of them, and the cause for the rest is not known. The sample table records approximately 130,000 clones; more than 80% of these occur just once. Of the sample, 4.3% is held by the ten largest clones. Sequencing was carried out using peripheral blood. All receptors derive from a human donor in a cohort sampled during active COVID-19.

The V and J genes are TRBV11-3 and TRBJ1-6; D call uncertain. V gave up 0 bases and J gave up 14 bases, with 8 bases separating them. The CDR3 loop spans 12 amino acids. The V gene's germline CDR1 is SGHNT and CDR2 YENEEA. In DNA form, the CDR3 reads TGTGCCAGCAGCTTAGAGGCGGGAGCCCTCCACTTT. Amino acids: CASSLEAGALHF.

The V gene is TRBV3-1 (or the pseudogene TRBV3-2), the J gene TRBJ2-2, with a tentative D call TRBD1 (6 bases). V dropped 4 bases and J dropped 4 bases, with 13 bases sitting between them. Germline lookup yields CDR1 LGHDT and CDR2 YNNKEL (reference sequence). This CDR3 has 15 residues. CDR3 sequence (DNA): TGTGCCAGCAGCCCGAGAAGGGGGTTCACCGGGGAGCTGTTTTTT. This sequence encodes CASSPRRGFTGELFF.

This clone was recorded once. The chain combines TRBV7-2 with TRBJ2-1, with D possibly being TRBD2 (6 bases). The CDR3 is made up of 17 amino acids. The germline V gene encodes CDR1 SGHTA and CDR2 FQGNSA. V was cut by 5 bases and J by 5 bases, with 22 bases left in between. The CDR3 region has the DNA TGTGCCAGCAGCCCATATATGTACGGGAGATCCCACAATGAGCAGTTCTTC. It is translated as CASSPYMYGRSHNEQFF.

This chain links TRBV9 with TRBJ2-5, with TRBD1 as a possible D gene (6 bases). This CDR3 spans 15 amino acids. The V end was cut by 0 bases, the J end by 2 bases, with 11 bases between. Germline loops: CDR1 SGDLS, CDR2 YYNGEE. CDR3 loop: CASSVEGDGQETQYF. The CDR3 DNA is TGTGCCAGCAGCGTAGAGGGGGACGGACAAGAGACCCAGTACTTC.